The 12 T cell receptor beta chains reported below all come from one sample, sequenced in a study of OX40 agonist ivuxolimab in advanced cancers. Library preparation used the immunoSEQ multiplex PCR assay. The immuneACCESS repertoire file appears here via TCRdb, limited to in-frame rearrangements. These files lack a portion of the clones; in checked studies, under half of the deficit traces to unresolved V genes, and the cause of the others is not known. This sample comprises over 15,000 clones, around 74% of them detected only once. About 26% of the sample is held by the ten biggest clonotypes. The input for sequencing was CD4+ or CD8+ T cells sorted from blood, taken in a trial of the OX40 agonist ivuxolimab. Every receptor here comes from an adult with an advanced solid tumor such as melanoma, head and neck, liver or kidney cancer.

The chain joins TRBV19 to TRBJ2-7; no definite D call. This CDR3 comprises 16 residues. The germline CDR1 and CDR2 sequences are LNHDA and SQIVND (reference sequence). V was trimmed by 0 bases and J by 1 base, leaving 13 bases between them. The DNA of the CDR3 is TGTGCCAGTAGTATAGATTCGGGTTTCGGGTCCTACGAGCAGTACTTC. It codes for CASSIDSGFGSYEQYF.

This sequence joins TRBV5-1 and TRBJ2-1; TRBD2 matches at 9 bases. Germline V gives CDR1 SGHRS, CDR2 YFSETQ. J gave up 7 bases and V 0 bases, and 5 bases lay outside the gene matches. This CDR3 region has 15 residues. CDR3 loop: CASSLVSGRWNEQFF. The CDR3 nucleotides read TGCGCCAGCAGCTTGGTCAGCGGGAGGTGGAATGAGCAGTTCTTC.

The table lists this clone with a count of one. The chain links TRBV2 to TRBJ1-2; 9 bases map to TRBD1. Germline lookup yields CDR1 SNHLY and CDR2 FYNNEI. The CDR3 has 16 residues. Trimming cost V 4 bases and J 2 bases; bases outside gene matches: 8. This CDR3 is CASSAWDRARNYGYTF. The CDR3 bases are TGTGCCAGCAGTGCCTGGGACAGGGCAAGGAACTATGGCTACACCTTC.

The chain is built from TRBV25-1 and TRBJ2-2; D is unclear. Deletions cut 5 bases from V and 10 bases from J, with 8 bases between. The CDR3 contains 11 residues. Germline values: CDR1 MGHDK, CDR2 SYGVNS. The CDR3 DNA reads TGTGCCAGCAGTCCGGGCTCGGAGCTGTTTTTT. It yields the protein CASSPGSELFF.

This chain connects TRBV29-1 to TRBJ2-1; D might be TRBD2 (6 bases). The CDR3 consists of 15 residues. CDR1 and CDR2 from the germline V gene are SQVTM and ANQGSEA. V was shortened by 3 bases and J by 0 bases, with 12 bases between the two germline ends. This chain's CDR3 is CSVDGGWGSYNEQFF. The DNA of the CDR3 is TGCAGCGTTGATGGAGGGTGGGGCTCCTACAATGAGCAGTTCTTC.

The chain couples TRBV7-9 to TRBJ2-7, with D possibly TRBD2 on 6 matching bases. Trimming pared 5 bases from V and 2 bases from J, leaving 13 bases between. The CDR3 contains 14 residues. CDR1 SEHNR and CDR2 FQNEAQ come from the germline V gene (reference sequence). The CDR3, as DNA: TGTGCCAGCAGCAACCGGGAGAAAGCCTACGAGCAGTACTTC. This translates into CASSNREKAYEQYF.

The gene calls are TRBV19 and TRBJ2-1, with TRBD2 matching 11 bases. This CDR3 is 15 amino acids long. V shed 5 bases, J shed 9 bases, and the junction held 9 bases outside the gene matches. Germline CDR1 LNHDA, CDR2 SQIVND (reference sequence). The CDR3 protein is CASSVLAGVFSEQFF. CDR3 in DNA: TGTGCCAGTAGTGTACTAGCGGGAGTTTTTAGTGAGCAGTTCTTC.

This sequence joins TRBV6-1 and TRBJ1-5; D may be TRBD1 (5 bases). V lost 2 bases and J lost 1, with 12 bases in between. CDR3 size: 16 residues. The germline V gene encodes CDR1 MNHNS and CDR2 SASEGT. CDR3 protein: CASSEWGRESNQPQHF. The CDR3 bases are TGTGCCAGCAGTGAATGGGGGAGGGAGAGCAATCAGCCCCAGCATTTT.

This clone was detected only a few times. The chain is built from TRBV28 and TRBJ1-1, with a weak D call TRBD1 (5 bases). Germline V gene lookup returns CDR1 MDHEN and CDR2 SYDVKM. V gave up 5 bases and J gave up 0 bases, with 13 bases separating them. This CDR3 has 15 amino acids. The CDR3 coding sequence is TGTGCCAGCAGTCCTCGACAGCGCATGAACACTGAAGCTTTCTTT. As protein: CASSPRQRMNTEAFF.

This chain joins TRBV5-5 and TRBJ2-5, with 10 positions matching TRBD2. Germline CDR1 and CDR2: SGHKS and YYEKEE (reference sequence). The CDR3 spans 16 residues. Losses at the gene ends were 2 bases for V and 1 base for J; bases not matched to a gene: 5. The CDR3 nucleotides read TGTGCCAGCAGCTTAGTAATAGCGGGGGGCCAAGAGACCCAGTACTTC. Its protein product is CASSLVIAGGQETQYF. Based on the CDR3 plus reference TRBV5-5 and TRBJ2-5, the full variable domain is DAGVTQSPTHLIKTRGQQVTLRCSPISGHKSVSWYQQVLGQGPQFIFQYYEKEERGRGNFPDRFSARQFPNYSSELNVNALLLGDSALYLCASSLVIAGGQETQYFGPGTRLLVL.

The chain is built from TRBV15 and TRBJ2-2; D uncertain. Per germline, CDR1 LNHNV and CDR2 YYDKDF (reference sequence). CDR3 size: 12 residues. The V end was cut by 5 bases, the J end by 5 bases, with 6 bases between. CDR3 loop: CATSQETGELFF. CDR3 DNA sequence: TGTGCCACCAGCCAAGAGACCGGGGAGCTGTTTTTT.

This rearrangement joins TRBV19 to TRBJ1-1; D is unclear. V was trimmed by 5 bases and J by 4 bases, leaving 8 bases between them. Germline CDR1 reads LNHDA; CDR2 reads SQIVND (reference sequence). The CDR3 has 12 amino acids. The CDR3 DNA reads TGTGCCAGTAGTGGAGGTTTCACTGAAGCTTTCTTT. This encodes CASSGGFTEAFF.